This is a list of T cell receptor beta chains from one sample in a study of T cell responses to AZD1222 COVID-19 vaccine. Sequencing was performed with immunoSEQ multiplex PCR; in TCRdb, only in-frame clones are kept and a portion is missing. The table lists fewer than 80,000 clones, about four fifths of them singletons. This specimen was peripheral blood, taken on day 0 of MenACWY control vaccination. The receptors stem from an adult in good health. CDR3s leave out the opening cysteine and the closing phenylalanine or tryptophan.

v_call	j_call	cdr3_aa
TRBV5-1	TRBJ2-1	ASSPGVGSSYNEQF
TRBV24-1	TRBJ2-3	ATSDRTGGTDTQY
TRBV27	TRBJ1-2	ASSLYGGLTYGYT
TRBV19	TRBJ1-1	ASHRQGNTEAF
TRBV7-2	TRBJ2-2	ASSGVRVGELF
TRBV19	TRBJ1-5	ASSITLNQPQH
TRBV19	TRBJ1-1	ASSIVHRETEAF
TRBV18	TRBJ2-7	ASSPGTGGTREQY
TRBV28	TRBJ1-2	ASSFGDGYT
TRBV7-9	TRBJ1-2	ASSKETGGKGYT
TRBV3-1/TRBV3-2	TRBJ2-2	ASSQDRNLLGELF
TRBV2	TRBJ1-2	ASSRGRDYGYT
TRBV5-1	TRBJ2-3	ASSSDRVGSDTQY
TRBV2	TRBJ2-7	ASRDRLYEQY
TRBV7-2	TRBJ2-3	ASSLAFNTDTQY
TRBV2	TRBJ1-5	ASSEGRGRYQPQH
TRBV11-2	TRBJ1-4	ASSRGTPLEKLF
TRBV2	TRBJ2-7	ASKRTSGSYEQY
TRBV5-1	TRBJ2-2	ASSPKREGVAGELF
TRBV7-7	TRBJ2-7	ASSLALPSDEQY
TRBV2	TRBJ2-2	ASSEVRGRSGELF
TRBV5-4	TRBJ2-2	ASSTDILGGTGELF
TRBV5-4	TRBJ2-3	ASSLSSGATDTQY